The 9 T cell receptor beta chains given below trace back to one sample, sequenced in a study of T cell responses to AZD1222 COVID-19 vaccine. The protocol was immunoSEQ multiplex PCR, while the TCRdb copy is restricted to in-frame clones and leaves out a portion. The sample includes 150,000 to 200,000 clones, 80% to 95% of them seen just once. The source material was peripheral blood, sampled on day 0 of AZD1222 vaccination. The receptors were sampled from an adult in good health.

The V gene is TRBV18, the J gene TRBJ2-5; D tentatively reads TRBD1 or TRBD2 (5 bases each). CDR3 length equals 13 residues. The germline V gene encodes CDR1 KGHSH and CDR2 LQKENI. Trimming pared 5 bases from V and 5 bases from J, leaving 12 bases between. The CDR3 region is CASSSGPEETQYF. The CDR3 region has the DNA TGTGCCAGCTCATCGGGGCCAGAGGAGACCCAGTACTTC.

The rearrangement links TRBV28 to TRBJ2-1; unclear D gene. V was shortened by 1 base and J by 5 bases, with 15 bases between the two germline ends. The CDR3 is made up of 16 amino acids. Germline CDR1 and CDR2: MDHEN and SYDVKM. CDR3 in amino acids: CASSLLAPERHNEQFF. CDR3 DNA sequence: TGTGCCAGCAGTTTATTGGCCCCCGAGCGCCACAATGAGCAGTTCTTC.

The chain joins TRBV29-1 to TRBJ1-5, with D uncertain. V lost 6 bases to trimming and J lost 10 bases, with 19 bases between them. The germline gives CDR1 SQVTM, CDR2 ANQGSEA. The CDR3 covers 13 residues. CDR3 in amino acids: CSVAESVEGPQHF. DNA for the CDR3: TGCAGCGTCGCAGAATCCGTGGAGGGTCCCCAGCATTTT.

V gene TRBV19 combines with J gene TRBJ1-5; 12 nucleotides agree with TRBD1. The V gene end was trimmed by 5 bases and the J gene end by 7 bases; junction bases not matched to a gene: 9. This CDR3 is built from 16 residues. The germline gives CDR1 LNHDA, CDR2 SQIVND (reference sequence). The CDR3 DNA follows: TGTGCCAGTAGTGTTGCCGGGACAGGGGGCAGACAGCCCCAGCATTTT. Translation gives CASSVAGTGGRQPQHF.

The chain employs TRBV7-9 and TRBJ1-2; TRBD1 is a possible D gene (6 bases). This CDR3 comprises 15 residues. The V end was cut by 1 base, the J end by 2 bases, with 11 bases between. In germline, CDR1 is SEHNR, CDR2 FQNEAQ (reference sequence). This chain's CDR3 is CASSLEQDRNYGYTF. The CDR3 DNA reads TGTGCCAGCAGCTTAGAACAGGACAGAAACTATGGCTACACCTTC.

The genes are TRBV19 and TRBJ2-1, with TRBD2 identical over 12 bases. CDR1 and CDR2 from the germline V gene are LNHDA and SQIVND (reference sequence). Trimming took 5 bases from V and 16 from J; bases not matched to a gene: 12. This CDR3 has 14 amino acids. The CDR3 protein is CASSPRGLAGLAFF. For the CDR3, the DNA is TGTGCCAGTAGTCCTCGCGGACTAGCGGGGCTCGCCTTCTTC. The variable domain in full, completed from reference TRBV19 and TRBJ2-1, reads DGGITQSPKYLFRKEGQNVTLSCEQNLNHDAMYWYRQDPGQGLRLIYYSQIVNDFQKGDIAEGYSVSREKKESFPLTVTSAQKNPTAFYLCASSPRGLAGLAFFGPGTRLTVL.

This sequence joins TRBV4-1 and TRBJ1-2; perhaps TRBD1 as D (5 bases). Germline values: CDR1 MGHRA, CDR2 YSYEKL. With 0 bases removed from V and 4 bases from J, the gap between germline ends came to 12 bases. The CDR3 length is 15 residues. CDR3 sequence reads: CASSQEGPTVYGYTF. The DNA for the CDR3 is TGCGCCAGCAGCCAAGAGGGACCGACGGTCTATGGCTACACCTTC.

The chain couples TRBV5-6 to TRBJ1-6; 7 nucleotides agree with TRBD1. Germline assignment: CDR1 SGHDT and CDR2 YYEEEE. The CDR3 extends over 18 amino acids. Germline trimming cut 4 bases from V and 7 bases from J; bases unmatched to any gene: 17. CDR3 nucleotides: TGTGCCAGCAGCCTTTACACCGGGACAGCTTCGGGAAATTCACCCCTCCACTTT. Translation gives CASSLYTGTASGNSPLHF.

The chain is built from TRBV4-2 and TRBJ2-1; 11 bases map to TRBD2. CDR1 is LGHNA and CDR2 is YNFKEQ in the germline V gene. The CDR3 loop spans 16 amino acids. The trim removed 9 bases at V and 9 bases at J, leaving 16 bases unmatched. The CDR3 loop reads CASGSYLAGGPGEQFF. The DNA of the CDR3 is TGTGCCAGTGGATCTTACTTAGCGGGGGGGCCGGGTGAGCAGTTCTTC.